The sequence of this T cell receptor beta chain was determined in a study of tumor-infiltrating lymphocytes in primary liver carcinoma. Study background: The study included patients who were men and women aged 30 to 69 years.

Joint extraction of RNA and DNA used roughly 19-31 mg of bulk tissue that was unsorted. Separate regions, five per tumor, were sampled. TCR beta cDNA was reverse-transcribed from 400 to 500 ng of total RNA. The reaction used a constant-region primer and ProtoScript II reverse transcriptase. Generation of the TCR beta libraries relied on three nested multiplex PCR rounds using slightly modified ARM-PCR. Each of the first two PCR rounds ran roughly 9 cycles with TRBV1-TRBV30 forward and C-beta reverse primers. TCRdb processed the multiplex PCR reads anew with MiXCR; each CDR3 protein has one entry. The data hold tens of thousands of distinct CDR3 sequences, with around 70% observed a single time. Trimming took off 5 bases at V and 0 bases at J, with 11 bases between the two ends. Germline V gives CDR1 LNHDA, CDR2 SQIVND (reference sequence). The CDR3 covers 15 residues.

The chain combines TRBV19 with TRBJ2-1, with D hard to call. The TCR comes from a man in his forties with primary liver carcinoma and hepatitis B virus infection. Input material: liver tumor tissue from sampling region 1. The subset denotes: tumor region T1, superior pole. The DNA of the CDR3 is TGTGCCAGTAGTGTGGGGATTAGCTCCTACAATGAGCAGTTCTTC. It translates to CASSVGISSYNEQFF. Supplemented by reference TRBV19 and TRBJ2-1, the full variable domain reads DGGITQSPKYLFRKEGQNVTLSCEQNLNHDAMYWYRQDPGQGLRLIYYSQIVNDFQKGDIAEGYSVSREKKESFPLTVTSAQKNPTAFYLCASSVGISSYNEQFFGPGTRLTVL.